The source of this TCR beta chain is a study of T cell responses to AZD1222 COVID-19 vaccine. In the case of this clone: Its antigen is unknown.

The germline gives CDR1 MNHNY, CDR2 SVGAGI (reference sequence). With 0 bases removed from V and 4 bases from J, the gap between germline ends came to 4 bases. The CDR3 is 13 residues long. This table comes from immunoSEQ multiplex PCR, and its TCRdb copy is limited to in-frame clones, with some not included. Among approximately 140,000 clones listed, roughly 90% were seen once. General study results and limits: Nearly half of the spike-specific TCRs reportedly recognize variant regions that carry no mutations. Repertoires were obtained only post-peak T cell response.

The sample was peripheral blood, taken 28 days after the second AZD1222 dose. The chain employs TRBV6-6 and TRBJ1-3; D is uncertain. The TCR was taken from an adult who received the AZD1222 COVID-19 vaccine. DNA for the CDR3: TGTGCCAGCAGTTACTCTAGGGGAAACACCATATATTTT. Translating gives CASSYSRGNTIYF.